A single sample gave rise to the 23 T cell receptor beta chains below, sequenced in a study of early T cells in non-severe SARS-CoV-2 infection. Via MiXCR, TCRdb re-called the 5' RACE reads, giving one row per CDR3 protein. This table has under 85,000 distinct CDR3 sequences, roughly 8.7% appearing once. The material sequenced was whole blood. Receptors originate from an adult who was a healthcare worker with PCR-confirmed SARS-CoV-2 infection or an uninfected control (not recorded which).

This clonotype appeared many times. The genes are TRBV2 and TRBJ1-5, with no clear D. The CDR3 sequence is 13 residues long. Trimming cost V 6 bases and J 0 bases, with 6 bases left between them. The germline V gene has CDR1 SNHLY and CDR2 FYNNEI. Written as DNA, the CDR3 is TGTGCCAGCAGAGGGCTTAGCAATCAGCCCCAGCATTTT. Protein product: CASRGLSNQPQHF.

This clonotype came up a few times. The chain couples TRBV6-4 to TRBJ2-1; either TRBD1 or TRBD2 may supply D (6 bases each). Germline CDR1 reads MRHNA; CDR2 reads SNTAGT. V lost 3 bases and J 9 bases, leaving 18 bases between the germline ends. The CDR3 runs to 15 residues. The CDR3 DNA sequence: TGTGCCAGCAGTGAGGAGCAAAACGGGGGCGGTGAGCAGTTCTTC. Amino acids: CASSEEQNGGGEQFF.

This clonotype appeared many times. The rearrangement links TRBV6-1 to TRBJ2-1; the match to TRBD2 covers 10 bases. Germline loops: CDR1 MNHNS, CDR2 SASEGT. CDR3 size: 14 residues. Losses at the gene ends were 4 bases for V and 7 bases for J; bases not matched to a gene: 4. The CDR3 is CASSGAGGLNEQFF. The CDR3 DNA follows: TGTGCCAGCAGTGGAGCGGGGGGGCTAAATGAGCAGTTCTTC.

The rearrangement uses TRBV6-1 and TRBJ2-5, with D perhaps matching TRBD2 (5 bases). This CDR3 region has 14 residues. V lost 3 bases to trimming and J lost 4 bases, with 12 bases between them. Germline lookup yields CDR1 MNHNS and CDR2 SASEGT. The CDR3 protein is CASSDIGGIETQYF. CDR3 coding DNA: TGTGCCAGCAGTGATATTGGAGGTATAGAGACCCAGTACTTC.

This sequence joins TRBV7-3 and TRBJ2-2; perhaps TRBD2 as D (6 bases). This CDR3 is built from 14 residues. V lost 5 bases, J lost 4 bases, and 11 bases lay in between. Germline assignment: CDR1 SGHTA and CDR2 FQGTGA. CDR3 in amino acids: CASSTLAATGELFF. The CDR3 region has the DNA TGTGCCAGCAGCACATTAGCGGCCACCGGGGAGCTGTTTTTT.

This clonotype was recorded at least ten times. The CDR3: CSARPGGSDTQYF. The CDR3 coding sequence is TGCAGTGCTAGACCGGGAGGCTCAGATACGCAGTATTTT. The chain combines TRBV20-1 with TRBJ2-3, with 7 bases aligning to TRBD2. The CDR3 has 13 amino acids. Germline V gene data show CDR1 as DFQATT and CDR2 as SNEGSKA (reference sequence). V lost 2 bases to trimming and J lost 4 bases; unmatched junction nucleotides: 3.

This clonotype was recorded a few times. The CDR3 here is CASSLATSRTRTGELFF. The CDR3 nucleotides are TGTGCCAGCAGCTTGGCCACCAGCAGGACGCGCACCGGGGAGCTGTTTTTT. The rearrangement links TRBV5-5 to TRBJ2-2; D not resolved. V lost 0 bases and J 4 bases, leaving 16 bases between the germline ends. This CDR3 spans 17 amino acids. CDR1 is SGHKS, CDR2 YYEKEE, per germline (reference sequence).

The CDR3 is CASIRLAGYRELFF. CDR3 in DNA: TGTGCCAGCATCAGACTAGCGGGGTACCGGGAGCTGTTTTTT. The gene calls are TRBV5-8 and TRBJ2-2; 11 bases align to TRBD2. This CDR3 contains 14 residues. J was trimmed by 9 bases and V by 6 bases; bases with no gene match: 7. CDR1 is SGHTS and CDR2 is YDEGEE in the germline V gene.

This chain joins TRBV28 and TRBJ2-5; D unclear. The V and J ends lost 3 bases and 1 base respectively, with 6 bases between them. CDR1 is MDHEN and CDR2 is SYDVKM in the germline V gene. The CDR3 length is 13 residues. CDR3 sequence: CASSLPLQETQYF. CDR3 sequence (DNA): TGTGCCAGCAGTTTGCCGCTCCAAGAGACCCAGTACTTC.

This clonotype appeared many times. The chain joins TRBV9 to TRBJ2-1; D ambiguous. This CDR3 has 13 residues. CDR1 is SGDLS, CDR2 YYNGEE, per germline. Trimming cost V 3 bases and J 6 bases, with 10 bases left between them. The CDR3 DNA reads TGTGCCAGCAGCGCCCCCCGTCGCAATGAGCAGTTCTTC. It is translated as CASSAPRRNEQFF.

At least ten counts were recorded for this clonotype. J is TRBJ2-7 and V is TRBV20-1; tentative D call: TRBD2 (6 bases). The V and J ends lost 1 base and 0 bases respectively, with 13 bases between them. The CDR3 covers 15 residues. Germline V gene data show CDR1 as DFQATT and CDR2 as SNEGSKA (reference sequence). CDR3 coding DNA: TGCAGTGCTAGAGTGTGGGGGGAACACTCCTACGAGCAGTACTTC. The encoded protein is CSARVWGEHSYEQYF.

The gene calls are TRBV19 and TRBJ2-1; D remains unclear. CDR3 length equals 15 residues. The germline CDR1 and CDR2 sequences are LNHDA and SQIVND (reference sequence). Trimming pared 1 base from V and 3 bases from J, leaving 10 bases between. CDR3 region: CASSIGSANYNEQFF. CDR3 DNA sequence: TGTGCCAGTAGTATAGGGTCAGCAAACTACAATGAGCAGTTCTTC. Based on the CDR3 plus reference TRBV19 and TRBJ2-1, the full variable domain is DGGITQSPKYLFRKEGQNVTLSCEQNLNHDAMYWYRQDPGQGLRLIYYSQIVNDFQKGDIAEGYSVSREKKESFPLTVTSAQKNPTAFYLCASSIGSANYNEQFFGPGTRLTVL.

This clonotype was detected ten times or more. CDR3 nucleotides: TGCGCCAGCAGCCCAGGACAGGGGAGAAGCACAGATACGCAGTATTTT. Its translation: CASSPGQGRSTDTQYF. The chain joins TRBV5-1 to TRBJ2-3; TRBD1 matches at 9 bases. Trimming removed 4 bases from V and 0 bases from J; junction bases left unmatched: 6. The CDR3 is 16 amino acids. CDR1 and CDR2 (germline): SGHRS, YFSETQ.

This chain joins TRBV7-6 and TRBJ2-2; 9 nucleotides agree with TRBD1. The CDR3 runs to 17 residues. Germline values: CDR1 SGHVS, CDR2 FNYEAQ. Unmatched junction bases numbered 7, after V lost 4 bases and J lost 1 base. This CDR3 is CASSWGPGQGNTGELFF. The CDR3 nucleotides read TGTGCCAGCAGCTGGGGGCCGGGACAGGGGAACACCGGGGAGCTGTTTTTT.

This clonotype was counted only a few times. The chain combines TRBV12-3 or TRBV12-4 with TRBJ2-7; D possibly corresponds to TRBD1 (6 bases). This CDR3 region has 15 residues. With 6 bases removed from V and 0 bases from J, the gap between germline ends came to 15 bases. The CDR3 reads CASSHRDKGSYEQYF. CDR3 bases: TGTGCCAGCAGCCATCGGGACAAAGGCTCCTACGAGCAGTACTTC.

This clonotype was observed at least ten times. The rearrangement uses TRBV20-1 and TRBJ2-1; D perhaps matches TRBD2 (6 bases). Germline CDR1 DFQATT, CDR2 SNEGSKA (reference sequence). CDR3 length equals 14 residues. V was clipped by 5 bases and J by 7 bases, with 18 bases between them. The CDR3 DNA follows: TGCAGTGCTCTCCACGCGGGAACGCGGAATGAGCAGTTCTTC. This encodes CSALHAGTRNEQFF.

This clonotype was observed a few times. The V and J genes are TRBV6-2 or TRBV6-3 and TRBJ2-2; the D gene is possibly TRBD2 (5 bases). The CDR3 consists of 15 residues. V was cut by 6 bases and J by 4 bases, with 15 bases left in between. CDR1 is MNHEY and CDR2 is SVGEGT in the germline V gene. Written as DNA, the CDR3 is TGTGCCAGCAGGGGAGCACCCTCCCTCACCGGGGAGCTGTTTTTT. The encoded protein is CASRGAPSLTGELFF.

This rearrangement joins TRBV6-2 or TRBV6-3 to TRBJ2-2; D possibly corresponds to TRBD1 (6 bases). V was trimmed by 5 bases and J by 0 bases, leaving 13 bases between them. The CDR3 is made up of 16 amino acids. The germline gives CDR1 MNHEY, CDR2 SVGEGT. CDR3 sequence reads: CASSPTGTTNTGELFF. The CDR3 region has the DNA TGTGCCAGCAGTCCGACTGGGACAACGAACACCGGGGAGCTGTTTTTT.

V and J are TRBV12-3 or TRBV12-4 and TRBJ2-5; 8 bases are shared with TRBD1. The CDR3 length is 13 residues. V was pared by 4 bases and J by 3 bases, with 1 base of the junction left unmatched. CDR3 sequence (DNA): TGTGCCAGCAGTTCGGGACAGGAAGAGACCCAGTACTTC. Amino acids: CASSSGQEETQYF.

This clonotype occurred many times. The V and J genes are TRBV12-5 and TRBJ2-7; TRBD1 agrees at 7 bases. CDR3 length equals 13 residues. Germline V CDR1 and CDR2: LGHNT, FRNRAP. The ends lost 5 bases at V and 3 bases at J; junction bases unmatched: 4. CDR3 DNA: TGTGCTAGTGGTCCCGACAGGGACTACGAGCAGTACTTC. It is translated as CASGPDRDYEQYF.

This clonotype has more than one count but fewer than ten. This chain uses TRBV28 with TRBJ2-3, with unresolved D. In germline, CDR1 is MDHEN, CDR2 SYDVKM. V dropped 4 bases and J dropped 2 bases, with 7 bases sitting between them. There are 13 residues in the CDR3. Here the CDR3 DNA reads TGTGCCAGCAGTTCCTTTTACACAGATACGCAGTATTTT. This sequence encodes CASSSFYTDTQYF.

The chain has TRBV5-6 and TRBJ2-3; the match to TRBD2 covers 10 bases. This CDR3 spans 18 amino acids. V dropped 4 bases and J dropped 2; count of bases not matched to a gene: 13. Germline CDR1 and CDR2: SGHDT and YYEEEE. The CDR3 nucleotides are TGTGCCAGCAGCCCAGAGGGACTAGCGAACCACAACACAGATACGCAGTATTTT. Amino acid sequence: CASSPEGLANHNTDTQYF.

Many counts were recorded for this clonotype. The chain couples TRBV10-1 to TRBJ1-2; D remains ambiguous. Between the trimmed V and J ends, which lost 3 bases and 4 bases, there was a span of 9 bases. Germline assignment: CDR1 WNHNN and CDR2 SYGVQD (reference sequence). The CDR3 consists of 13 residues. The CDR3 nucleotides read TGCGCCAGCAGTGAATTCGGCAGCTATGGCTACACCTTC. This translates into CASSEFGSYGYTF.